This T cell receptor beta chain was recorded in a study of blood T cell repertoires in COVID-19 (dated by TCRdb to 2020 to 2021). In terms of the full investigation: Collaborator samples came from the United States, Italy and Spain and covered acute and convalescent phases of COVID-19. The prospective study material was composed of cDNA or gDNA derived from T cells, B-cell-depleted T cells, or PBMCs. Subjects who had been exposed to COVID-19, were actively infected with it, or had recovered from it provided the deeply sampled blood TCRbeta repertoires that made up the dataset. A freely available public database, intended as a resource for researchers studying the immune response to SARS-CoV-2, is where the repertoires were released. Samples came from the ongoing ImmuneRACE study (first 160 participants) plus 1,254 subjects from 6 global collaborators. A de-identified subject ID, COVID-19 status, age in years and sex were almost always included in the sample metadata. Where available, HLA class I and class II types were taken from metadata supplied by the sample provider and were not determined by assay-based typing.

Here V drops 3 bases and J drops 6 bases, and the junction holds 9 bases not matched to any gene. The CDR3 numbers 16 residues from cysteine through phenylalanine. Left in the record is the CDR3 DNA by itself, 48 bases read in frame from the first base. CDR1 ENHRY and CDR2 SYGVKD are derived from the germline V gene. The research as a whole found: The amount of clinical and demographic metadata varied by source and participant and was provided uncurated.

Comments on this clone: The antigen it recognizes is unknown. No much larger clone exists at a distance of one base, and base qualities are not known.

The immunoSEQ Assay, a bias-controlled multiplex PCR, was used to amplify TCRbeta CDR3 regions from genomic DNA. Per the source publication's procedure: The number of nucleated cells in each sample was estimated from the amplification of reference gene primers within the assay. To quantify the absolute abundance of each unique TCRbeta CDR3 rearrangement, sequence reads were collapsed and filtered. For each sample, productive Simpson clonality was calculated by taking the square root of Simpson's diversity index across productive rearrangements. The source is immuneACCESS, and TCRdb retained only in-frame sequences with V and J called. Part of the clones is not carried over; for the studies checked, unresolved V genes explain less than half of this, and the remainder is unexplained. The V and J calls and clone size come from that table; D and trimming were worked out from the DNA. Present in this sample are about 130,000 clones, roughly four fifths of which were seen just once. 17% of the sample lies in the top ten.

One collaborating source in Seattle enrolled patients during active infection and followed them longitudinally through the course of disease. Each collaborating institution followed its own protocols to collect whole blood in K2EDTA tubes. Collaborator samples were shipped for TCRbeta analysis as frozen whole blood, isolated PBMCs, or DNA extracted from either sample type. The receptor comes from a man aged 25 to 40 with COVID-19, enrolled during active disease. The chain couples TRBV10-3 to TRBJ2-3; the junction holds 10 bases that match TRBD1. The sample was peripheral blood. The CDR3 amino acid sequence is: CAISDRRQGAPDTQYF. In nucleotides, the sequence is TGTGCCATCAGTGACCGGAGACAGGGGGCCCCGGATACGCAGTATTTT.